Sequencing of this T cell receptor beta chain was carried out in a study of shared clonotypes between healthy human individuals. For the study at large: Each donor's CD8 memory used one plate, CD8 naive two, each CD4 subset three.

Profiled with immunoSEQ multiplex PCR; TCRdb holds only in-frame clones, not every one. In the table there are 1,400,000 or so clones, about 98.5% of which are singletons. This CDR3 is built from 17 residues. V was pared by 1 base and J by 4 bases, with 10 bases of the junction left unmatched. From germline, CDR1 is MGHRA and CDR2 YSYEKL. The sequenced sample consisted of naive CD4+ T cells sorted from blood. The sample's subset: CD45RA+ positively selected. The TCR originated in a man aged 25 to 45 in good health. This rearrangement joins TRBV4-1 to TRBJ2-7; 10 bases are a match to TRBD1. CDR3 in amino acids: CASSQADGQGVRYEQYF. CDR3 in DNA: TGCGCCAGCAGCCAAGCTGACGGACAGGGGGTAAGGTACGAGCAGTACTTC.